This TCR beta chain was found in a study of T cells in Graves' hyperthyroidism and ophthalmopathy. Turning to the study itself: Before any treatment, at initial diagnosis, peripheral blood was collected. Regarding the study as a whole: Blood held most thyroid clonotypes expanded above 0.001 frequency. Model predictions of ophthalmopathy came a median 6.5 months before onset. Separation of ophthalmopathy from stable hyperthyroidism was achieved by a 13 V-J model.

This clonotype appeared a single time. Its antigen is not known. V lost 8 bases to trimming and J lost 0 bases, with 14 bases between them. CDR1 is MNHEY, CDR2 SVGAGI, per germline. CDR3 length: 16 residues. The CDR3 regions of TCR beta were amplified from RNA transcripts. A first-round RT-PCR of the TCR CDR3 used the HTBI primer set. TCRdb processed the multiplex PCR reads anew with MiXCR; each CDR3 protein has one entry. The sample consists of roughly 700,000 distinct CDR3 sequences, about 35% of them appearing once. This rearrangement joins TRBV6-5 to TRBJ1-6; TRBD1 is a possible D gene (5 bases). The specimen sequenced was blood. The sequence was collected from a woman in her thirties or forties with Graves' hyperthyroidism. Here the CDR3 reads CASAMQGLSYNSPLHF. The CDR3 nucleotides are TGTGCCAGCGCCATGCAGGGACTCTCCTATAATTCACCCCTCCACTTT.